Presented here are 17 T cell receptor beta chains from one specimen sequenced in a study of T cells after yellow fever vaccination. TCRdb re-called the 5' RACE reads with MiXCR, one entry per CDR3 protein. The sample shows 450,000 to 550,000 distinct CDR3 sequences, 21% of them seen only once. The input for sequencing was PBMCs, taken roughly 20 days after the first yellow fever vaccination. The receptors originated from a man between 18 and 29 years old who received the YFV17D yellow fever vaccine.

Only a few counts were recorded for this clonotype. The V gene is TRBV4-3, the J gene TRBJ2-3; weak D call: TRBD2 (6 bases). The V and J ends lost 0 bases and 8 bases respectively, with 18 bases between them. CDR1 is LGHNA, CDR2 YSLEER, per germline. This CDR3 is 16 amino acids long. The CDR3 here is CASSQDFDGGLATQYF. Here the CDR3 DNA reads TGCGCCAGCAGCCAAGACTTCGACGGAGGGTTAGCTACGCAGTATTTT.

The genes are TRBV4-1 and TRBJ1-5; D is perhaps TRBD1 (5 bases). V was cut by 4 bases and J by 7 bases, with 8 bases left in between. Germline lookup yields CDR1 MGHRA and CDR2 YSYEKL. The CDR3 runs 12 residues. The chain's CDR3 is CASSRQGQPQHF. The CDR3, as DNA: TGCGCCAGCAGCCGCCAGGGACAGCCCCAGCATTTT.

A few counts support this clonotype. V is TRBV20-1 and J is TRBJ2-3, with 7 bases identical to TRBD2. V was pared by 6 bases and J by 2 bases, with 5 bases of the junction left unmatched. The CDR3 length is 13 residues. CDR1 is DFQATT, CDR2 SNEGSKA, per germline (reference sequence). CDR3 DNA sequence: TGCAGTGCCGTGGGGGGGACCACAGATACGCAGTATTTT. As protein: CSAVGGTTDTQYF.

This clonotype was seen only a few times. V usage is TRBV20-1 and J usage is TRBJ2-1; no clear D. The CDR3 spans 13 residues. Trimming shortened V by 5 bases and J by 1 base, and 9 bases separated the two germline ends. CDR1 and CDR2 (germline): DFQATT, SNEGSKA (reference sequence). The CDR3: CSAGFGSYNEQFF. The DNA for the CDR3 is TGCAGTGCTGGGTTTGGGTCCTACAATGAGCAGTTCTTC.

The CDR3: CASSLRQGPYEQYV. The CDR3 nucleotides are TGTGCCAGCAGCTTACGACAGGGACCCTACGAGCAGTACGTC. The chain has TRBV7-2 and TRBJ2-7; 7 bases fit TRBD1. With V trimmed by 2 bases and J by 2 bases, 3 bases remained unmatched. Germline lookup yields CDR1 SGHTA and CDR2 FQGNSA. The CDR3 sequence is 14 residues long.

This clonotype was detected ten times or more. V and J are TRBV7-9 and TRBJ2-3; no clear D gene. Trimming took 3 bases from V and 0 from J, leaving 10 bases between them. CDR1 and CDR2 from the germline V gene are SEHNR and FQNEAQ (reference sequence). The CDR3 consists of 15 residues. Here the CDR3 reads CASSLLGQSTDTQYF. The CDR3 DNA sequence: TGTGCCAGCAGCTTGCTCGGGCAGAGCACAGATACGCAGTATTTT. Variable domain in full (rest from reference TRBV7-9 and TRBJ2-3): DTGVSQNPRHKITKRGQNVTFRCDPISEHNRLYWYRQTLGQGPEFLTYFQNEAQLEKSRLLSDRFSAERPKGSFSTLEIQRTEQGDSAMYLCASSLLGQSTDTQYFGPGTRLTVL.

V usage is TRBV7-9 and J usage is TRBJ1-2; D unresolved. The CDR3 sequence is 13 residues long. In germline, CDR1 is SEHNR, CDR2 FQNEAQ (reference sequence). Trimming left V 1 base short and J 6 bases short, with 9 bases between. The CDR3 DNA reads as TGTGCCAGCAGCTTAGGCTTACGTGATGGCTACACCTTC. Protein sequence: CASSLGLRDGYTF. The full variable domain, rest sourced from reference TRBV7-9 and TRBJ1-2, is DTGVSQNPRHKITKRGQNVTFRCDPISEHNRLYWYRQTLGQGPEFLTYFQNEAQLEKSRLLSDRFSAERPKGSFSTLEIQRTEQGDSAMYLCASSLGLRDGYTFGSGTRLTVV.

In its sample, this clonotype was seen a few times. The V and J genes are TRBV12-3 or TRBV12-4 and TRBJ2-2; D gene uncertain. The V end was cut by 6 bases, the J end by 5 bases, with 10 bases between. This CDR3 is built from 13 residues. Here the CDR3 DNA reads TGTGCCAGCAGGCTCGACCGGACCGGGGAGCTGTTTTTT. It encodes CASRLDRTGELFF.

This chain connects TRBV27 to TRBJ2-2; 7 bases align to TRBD1. CDR3 length: 16 residues. After removal of 2 bases from V and 2 bases from J, the junction contained 5 bases not matched to a gene. Germline CDR1 reads MNHEY; CDR2 reads SMNVEV (reference sequence). The CDR3 sequence is CASSLPDRTNTGELFF. As DNA, the CDR3 is TGTGCCAGCAGTTTACCGGACAGGACTAACACCGGGGAGCTGTTTTTT.

The V call is TRBV4-3, the J call TRBJ1-6, with D unresolved. The CDR3 totals 19 residues. V shed 0 bases and J shed 0 bases, with 15 bases lying between them. From germline, CDR1 is LGHNA and CDR2 YSLEER. The CDR3: CASSQDSGTLSSYNSPLHF. DNA for the CDR3: TGCGCCAGCAGCCAAGATTCCGGCACCCTAAGCTCCTATAATTCACCCCTCCACTTT.

This clonotype was detected only a few times. CDR3 sequence: CASSWGPGRDEQYF. CDR3 sequence (DNA): TGCGCCAGCAGCTGGGGTCCGGGTCGCGACGAGCAGTACTTC. J is TRBJ2-7 and V is TRBV5-1; D ambiguous. The CDR3 has 14 residues. V was shortened by 3 bases and J by 5 bases, with 15 bases between the two germline ends. The V gene's germline CDR1 is SGHRS and CDR2 YFSETQ.

The chain joins TRBV29-1 to TRBJ2-7; 10 bases line up with TRBD1. This CDR3 has 12 residues. V trimming: 6 bases; J trimming: 6 bases; junction bases outside the gene matches: 5. CDR1 and CDR2 from the germline V gene are SQVTM and ANQGSEA. The CDR3 here is CSVDGTGVEQYF. The CDR3 DNA reads TGCAGCGTCGACGGGACAGGGGTCGAGCAGTACTTC.

V and J are TRBV7-3 and TRBJ2-5; TRBD2 matches at 9 bases. The germline V gene encodes CDR1 SGHTA and CDR2 FQGTGA. The CDR3 length is 17 residues. Germline trimming cut 1 base from V and 5 bases from J; bases unmatched to any gene: 11. This CDR3 is CASSLRAGGLPRETQYF. In nucleotides, the CDR3 is TGTGCCAGCAGCTTAAGAGCGGGGGGACTACCCCGGGAGACCCAGTACTTC.

This clonotype was seen a handful of times. The V and J genes are TRBV7-2 and TRBJ2-3; 12 positions match TRBD1. Germline V gene sequence: CDR1 SGHTA, CDR2 FQGNSA. V lost 5 bases and J lost 5; bases outside the gene matches: 8. The CDR3 is 16 amino acids. The CDR3 loop reads CASSPHRDRGRDTQYF. The DNA for the CDR3 is TGTGCCAGCAGCCCCCACCGGGACAGGGGGCGAGATACGCAGTATTTT.

The chain joins TRBV12-3 or TRBV12-4 to TRBJ2-3; 11 nucleotides match TRBD2. With V trimmed by 6 bases and J by 0 bases, 14 bases remained unmatched. This CDR3 contains 19 residues. CDR3: CASSRAGTSGVTSTDTQYF. The CDR3 nucleotides read TGTGCCAGCAGCCGAGCCGGGACTAGCGGTGTTACTAGCACAGATACGCAGTATTTT.

A few counts support this clonotype. The V and J genes are TRBV2 and TRBJ2-1; TRBD2 aligns across 10 bases. J lost 9 bases, V lost 6 bases, and 11 bases had no gene match. CDR3 length: 15 amino acids. Germline V lookup: CDR1 SNHLY, CDR2 FYNNEI. The CDR3 DNA reads TGTGCCAGCAGGCCCACTAGCGGGGTTTCCGGTGAGCAGTTCTTC. It encodes CASRPTSGVSGEQFF.

This chain joins TRBV15 and TRBJ2-7, with unresolved D. V was trimmed by 1 base and J by 0 bases, leaving 10 bases between them. This CDR3 has 15 residues. The germline V gene encodes CDR1 LNHNV and CDR2 YYDKDF (reference sequence). The CDR3 nucleotides read TGTGCCACCAGCAGAGGAGGCTCCGTCTCCTACGAGCAGTACGTC. It specifies CATSRGGSVSYEQYV.